This paragraph covers one T cell receptor (beta chain) sequence. This entry belongs to a study of T cell changes during pregnancy in multiple sclerosis. Assay: immunoSEQ multiplex PCR; the TCRdb copy retains only in-frame clones and omits some. The profile shows around 71,000 clones, approximately 94% of them singletons. This specimen consisted of peripheral blood, obtained in the third trimester of pregnancy. The source of this sequence is a female donor with multiple sclerosis, enrolled in a pregnancy study.

This CDR3 is CASGRTSGPYEQYF. CDR3 coding DNA: TGCGCCAGCGGTAGGACTAGCGGGCCCTACGAGCAGTACTTC. J is TRBJ2-7 and V is TRBV5-1, with 11 bases that match TRBD2. The V gene end was trimmed by 7 bases and the J gene end by 2 bases; junction bases not matched to a gene: 5. The CDR3 is 14 residues long. Germline-derived CDR1 and CDR2 are SGHRS and YFSETQ.